These 14 T cell receptor beta chains share one sample of origin, sequenced in a study of T cell responses to AZD1222 COVID-19 vaccine. Clones were sequenced by immunoSEQ multiplex PCR, and TCRdb holds only the in-frame ones, with some missing. The sample has tens of thousands of clones; approximately 91% are singletons. The sequencing here drew on peripheral blood, taken on day 0 of AZD1222 vaccination. The receptors shown here come from an adult in good health.

The genes are TRBV6-5 and TRBJ1-1; the match to TRBD1 covers 9 bases. The CDR3 has 15 residues. With V trimmed by 4 bases and J by 1 base, 4 bases remained unmatched. Per germline, CDR1 MNHEY and CDR2 SVGAGI. The CDR3 region is CASSSGTGQNTEAFF. The DNA of the CDR3 is TGTGCCAGCAGTTCGGGGACAGGGCAGAACACTGAAGCTTTCTTT.

This chain uses TRBV2 with TRBJ1-2; D remains unclear. CDR1 and CDR2 (germline): SNHLY, FYNNEI. This CDR3 is 11 amino acids long. V dropped 1 base and J dropped 9 bases, with 6 bases sitting between them. CDR3 sequence reads: CASSEGTSYTF. CDR3 in DNA: TGTGCCAGCAGTGAAGGTACGAGCTACACCTTC.

The V and J genes are TRBV15 and TRBJ1-2, with 10 positions matching TRBD1. CDR3 length: 15 amino acids. Per the germline V gene, CDR1 is LNHNV and CDR2 is YYDKDF (reference sequence). J was trimmed by 9 bases and V by 0 bases; bases with no gene match: 7. DNA of the CDR3: TGTGCCACCAGCAGAGACCGCCGGGACAGGGGCCGCTACACCTTC. As protein: CATSRDRRDRGRYTF.

The chain couples TRBV6-5 to TRBJ2-3, with unresolved D. V shed 11 bases and J shed 1 base, with 19 bases lying between them. Germline V CDR1 and CDR2: MNHEY, SVGAGI. This CDR3 has 15 amino acids. As DNA, the CDR3 is TGTGCCGGAGCCGGCCTAGGCCTACGCACAGATACGCAGTATTTT. Protein sequence: CAGAGLGLRTDTQYF.

The chain combines TRBV21-1 with TRBJ2-7; TRBD2, the table's D call, lacks a check against the DNA. TRBV21-1 is labeled a pseudogene. The CDR3 consists of 18 residues. CDR3 in amino acids: CASSKDGATSGIIFEQYF. CDR3 sequence (DNA): TGTGCCAGCAGCAAAGATGGGGCAACTAGCGGGATCATCTTCGAGCAGTACTTC.

This rearrangement joins TRBV12-3 or TRBV12-4 to TRBJ2-1; possibly TRBD2 for D (6 bases). V lost 7 bases, J lost 7 bases, and 14 bases lay in between. The CDR3 runs to 13 residues. DNA of the CDR3: TGTGCCAGCACCTCGGGGGATAGAAATGAGCAGTTCTTC. This gives the protein CASTSGDRNEQFF.

The chain employs TRBV5-1 and TRBJ2-1; no firm D call. Per the germline V gene, CDR1 is SGHRS and CDR2 is YFSETQ. V lost 4 bases and J 2 bases, leaving 13 bases between the germline ends. The CDR3 loop spans 15 amino acids. CDR3 DNA: TGCGCCAGCAGCCCAGCAGCAAATGCCTACAATGAGCAGTTCTTC. This translates into CASSPAANAYNEQFF.

This chain connects TRBV5-1 to TRBJ2-7; 7 bases match TRBD1. The CDR3 consists of 16 residues. The V segment lost 4 bases and the J segment 4 bases; nucleotides outside the gene matches: 14. Germline CDR1 reads SGHRS; CDR2 reads YFSETQ. CDR3 region: CASSRDSPKERYEQYF. CDR3 DNA: TGCGCCAGCAGCAGGGACAGCCCTAAAGAGAGATACGAGCAGTACTTC.

The CDR3 loop reads CASSSGGAWYNEQFF. CDR3 coding DNA: TGTGCCAGTAGTTCAGGGGGCGCTTGGTACAATGAGCAGTTCTTC. The chain couples TRBV19 to TRBJ2-1; the match to TRBD1 covers 8 bases. Germline V gene data show CDR1 as LNHDA and CDR2 as SQIVND (reference sequence). The CDR3 is 15 amino acids. V was pared by 5 bases and J by 4 bases, with 7 bases of the junction left unmatched.

This clone was found once. The chain has TRBV10-3 and TRBJ1-5; D is ambiguous. Germline-derived CDR1 and CDR2 are ENHRY and SYGVKD. CDR3 length equals 13 residues. Between the trimmed V and J ends, which lost 10 bases and 2 bases, there was a span of 12 bases. The CDR3 DNA follows: TGTGCCACCCAACCAGCCCGCAATCAGCCCCAGCATTTT. Translated, it gives CATQPARNQPQHF.

This sequence joins TRBV29-1 and TRBJ1-1; 8 nucleotides align to TRBD1. Germline CDR1 SQVTM, CDR2 ANQGSEA. V gave up 1 base and J gave up 5 bases; unmatched junction bases: 9. CDR3 length equals 15 residues. The CDR3 region is CSVEARQGLWTEAFF. CDR3 coding DNA: TGCAGCGTTGAAGCCCGACAGGGGTTGTGGACTGAAGCTTTCTTT.

The V and J genes are TRBV18 and TRBJ2-7; 11 bases match TRBD1. Germline CDR1 and CDR2: KGHSH and LQKENI. J gave up 6 bases and V 4 bases, and 5 bases lay outside the gene matches. CDR3 length: 14 residues. CDR3 nucleotides: TGTGCCAGCTCACTCGGACAGGGGGCAGGCGAGCAGTACTTC. Translation gives CASSLGQGAGEQYF.

The gene calls are TRBV4-1 and TRBJ1-1; D ambiguous. This CDR3 is 15 amino acids long. The V end lost 1 base, the J end lost 3 bases, and 12 bases lay between the germline ends. The V gene's germline CDR1 is MGHRA and CDR2 YSYEKL. CDR3: CASSQAPWRHTEAFF. The CDR3 DNA reads TGCGCCAGCAGCCAAGCCCCCTGGCGGCACACTGAAGCTTTCTTT.

V and J are TRBV6-5 and TRBJ2-7; TRBD1 matches at 7 bases. Germline CDR1 is MNHEY and CDR2 is SVGAGI. This CDR3 contains 14 residues. V trimming: 4 bases; J trimming: 3 bases; junction bases outside the gene matches: 6. CDR3 nucleotide sequence: TGTGCCAGCAGTTCGGTTGGGACAGACTACGAGCAGTACTTC. This sequence encodes CASSSVGTDYEQYF.